The clone carrying this TCR beta chain was recorded at least ten times. The antigen is not known. This entry comes from a study of cytomegalovirus exposure and HLA in healthy donors. Whole-study results and caveats: Presence/absence analyses rested on an assumption that sequencing depth was roughly uniform across donors. Excluded were some V segments that proved indistinguishable, including TRBV6-2 and TRBV6-3. In vitro work confirmed that three CMV-associated chains recognize CMV antigens.

Researchers ran the PCR with 60 Vbeta and 13 Jbeta primers. The table came from immunoSEQ multiplex PCR; TCRdb's copy has only in-frame clones and leaves some out. The table includes approximately 80,000 clones, about three quarters detected once. Trimming cost V 8 bases and J 6 bases, with 17 bases left between them. CDR3 length: 14 residues. Germline values: CDR1 MNHEY, CDR2 SVGAGI. The chain couples TRBV6-5 to TRBJ2-1, with D possibly TRBD1 on 8 matching bases. The material sequenced was PBMCs. The receptor was isolated from a middle-aged woman in good health and CMV-seropositive. The DNA for the CDR3 is TGTGCCAGCGGGGGGGGACAGGTTTCCAATGAGCAGTTCTTC. Residues: CASGGGQVSNEQFF.